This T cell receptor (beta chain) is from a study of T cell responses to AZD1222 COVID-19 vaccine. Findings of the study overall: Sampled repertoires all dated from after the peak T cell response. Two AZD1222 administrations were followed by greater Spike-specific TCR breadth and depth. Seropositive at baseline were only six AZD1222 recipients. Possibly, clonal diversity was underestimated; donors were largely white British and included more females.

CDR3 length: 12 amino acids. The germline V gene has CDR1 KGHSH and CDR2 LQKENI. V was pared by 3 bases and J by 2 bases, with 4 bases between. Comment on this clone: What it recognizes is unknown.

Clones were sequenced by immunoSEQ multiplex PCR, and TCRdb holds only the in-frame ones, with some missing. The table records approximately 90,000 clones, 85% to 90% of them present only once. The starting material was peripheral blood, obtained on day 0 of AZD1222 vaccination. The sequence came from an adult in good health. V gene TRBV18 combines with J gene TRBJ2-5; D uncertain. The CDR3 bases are TGTGCCAGCTCACCGCAACAAGAGACCCAGTACTTC. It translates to CASSPQQETQYF.